The source of this T cell receptor (beta chain) is a study of T cells after yellow fever vaccination. About the research overall: The authors prepared low-cell-number fractions using SMART-Seq v4 Ultra Low Input.

Broader study findings: Contaminating bulk clonotypes could be abundant in FACS-sorted repertoires. A limited proportion of clonotypes was detected within both the CD4 and CD8 compartments.

This clonotype was recorded at least ten times. Its specificity is not known. TCRdb called the 5' RACE reads again in MiXCR, with one record for every CDR3 protein. In the table there are roughly 150,000 distinct CDR3 sequences, approximately 7.7% of which are singletons. V shed 5 bases, J shed 7 bases, and the junction held 8 bases outside the gene matches. CDR3 length equals 13 residues. Germline V gene data show CDR1 as DFQATT and CDR2 as SNEGSKA (reference sequence). The sequencing here drew on CD4+ T cells sorted from PBMCs, taken 5 days after the yellow fever booster vaccination. The clonotype was recovered from a man aged 25-45 years who received the YFV17D yellow fever vaccine. The chain is built from TRBV20-1 and TRBJ1-5; 7 bases align to TRBD1. Here the CDR3 DNA reads TGCAGTGCTCGAAAGGGGGCTGGGCAGCCCCAGCATTTT. Translation gives CSARKGAGQPQHF.